A single sample is the source of the 31 T cell receptor beta chains below, sequenced in a study of tumor-infiltrating lymphocytes in localized non-small cell lung cancer. The data were produced by immunoSEQ multiplex PCR, yet TCRdb's version contains in-frame clones alone and is incomplete. The sample records roughly 7,400 clones, approximately 60% being singletons. Sequencing used uninvolved lung tissue not adjacent to the tumor. The origin of the receptors is a human donor with non-small cell lung cancer.

The V and J genes are TRBV25-1 and TRBJ2-1, with 8 bases identical to TRBD1. Germline-derived CDR1 and CDR2 are MGHDK and SYGVNS. CDR3 length equals 12 residues. J was trimmed by 8 bases and V by 6 bases; bases with no gene match: 3. CDR3 nucleotide sequence: TGTGCCAGCAGGGACAGGGCCGATGAGCAGTTCTTC. It encodes CASRDRADEQFF.

This clone is labeled as medium-sized. V gene TRBV5-1 combines with J gene TRBJ2-7; 11 bases map to TRBD1. V dropped 4 bases and J dropped 7; count of bases not matched to a gene: 10. The length of the CDR3 is 15 residues. CDR1 is SGHRS, CDR2 YFSETQ, per germline. The CDR3 DNA follows: TGCGCCAGCAGCCGGAAAGGACAGGGGGCGTGGGAGCAGTACTTC. Translating gives CASSRKGQGAWEQYF.

This chain joins TRBV9 and TRBJ1-1; a weak D match, TRBD1 (6 bases). Germline V lookup: CDR1 SGDLS, CDR2 YYNGEE. Deletions cut 0 bases from V and 1 base from J, with 10 bases between. The CDR3 loop spans 15 amino acids. The CDR3 sequence: CASSVGWGPNTEAFF. In nucleotides, the CDR3 is TGTGCCAGCAGCGTAGGGTGGGGGCCGAACACTGAAGCTTTCTTT.

The DNA of the CDR3 is TGTGCCAGCATCTCCGGGACAGGGGTCGCCGAGCAGTACTTC. Residues: CASISGTGVAEQYF. The chain recombines TRBV2 with TRBJ2-7, with 10 bases identical to TRBD1. The germline CDR1 and CDR2 sequences are SNHLY and FYNNEI. CDR3 length: 14 amino acids. V lost 7 bases to trimming and J lost 6 bases; unmatched junction nucleotides: 9.

Only a few counts were recorded for this clone. The chain carries TRBV7-9 and TRBJ1-1; unclear D gene. V lost 2 bases and J lost 0, with 13 bases in between. CDR3 length: 16 amino acids. Germline loops: CDR1 SEHNR, CDR2 FQNEAQ (reference sequence). DNA for the CDR3: TGTGCCAGCAGCTTATCTGGGAGCCCTTTGAACACTGAAGCTTTCTTT. Protein product: CASSLSGSPLNTEAFF.

The CDR3 coding sequence is TGTGCCAGCAGCCGGGACGTCCTATACGAGCAGTACTTC. This codes for CASSRDVLYEQYF. The chain carries TRBV28 and TRBJ2-7; the D gene could be TRBD1 or TRBD2 (5 bases each). The length of the CDR3 is 13 residues. Germline loops: CDR1 MDHEN, CDR2 SYDVKM. Trimming removed 6 bases from V and 4 bases from J, with 13 bases in between.

The rearrangement joins TRBV2 to TRBJ1-5; 12 nucleotides match TRBD1. The CDR3 is made up of 16 amino acids. Germline V gene sequence: CDR1 SNHLY, CDR2 FYNNEI. V shed 5 bases, J shed 6 bases, and the junction held 8 bases outside the gene matches. The CDR3 sequence is CASSSGQGAAAQPQHF. The CDR3 DNA sequence: TGTGCCAGCAGTTCGGGACAGGGGGCCGCAGCTCAGCCCCAGCATTTT.

J is TRBJ1-1 and V is TRBV5-1, with a possible D match to TRBD1 (5 bases). This CDR3 has 14 residues. Germline CDR1 reads SGHRS; CDR2 reads YFSETQ. Trimming cost V 3 bases and J 6 bases, with 15 bases left between them. CDR3 sequence: CASSSGGAGSEAFF. In DNA, the CDR3 is TGCGCCAGCAGCTCCGGAGGGGCAGGCTCTGAAGCTTTCTTT.

The J gene is TRBJ1-5, the V gene TRBV19, with 7 positions matching TRBD1. The germline gives CDR1 LNHDA, CDR2 SQIVND (reference sequence). This CDR3 spans 12 amino acids. The J segment lost 9 bases and the V segment lost 5 bases, leaving 4 bases of the junction unmatched. This chain's CDR3 is CASSGRQGPQHF. CDR3 DNA sequence: TGTGCCAGTAGTGGCAGACAGGGGCCCCAGCATTTT.

The chain links TRBV5-1 to TRBJ2-2, with 7 bases aligning to TRBD1. Germline CDR1 SGHRS, CDR2 YFSETQ. The J segment lost 0 bases and the V segment lost 5 bases, leaving 1 base of the junction unmatched. The CDR3 sequence is 14 residues long. This CDR3 is CASRTGTNTGELFF. CDR3 DNA sequence: TGCGCCAGCAGGACAGGGACGAACACCGGGGAGCTGTTTTTT.

The chain links TRBV6-1 to TRBJ1-5, with TRBD1 as a possible D gene (6 bases). The CDR3 runs 13 residues. Trimming stripped 7 bases from V and 7 bases from J, with 14 bases between. The germline gives CDR1 MNHNS, CDR2 SASEGT. DNA for the CDR3: TGTGCCAGCATCGAGACAGGAAGCCAGCCCCAGCATTTT. Protein: CASIETGSQPQHF.

The chain has TRBV5-1 and TRBJ1-1, with 9 bases aligning to TRBD1. CDR3 length equals 14 residues. Trimming cost V 4 bases and J 6 bases; bases outside gene matches: 7. Looked up from germline, CDR1 is SGHRS and CDR2 is YFSETQ. DNA for the CDR3: TGCGCCAGCAGCAGCAAGGACAGGGGCGCTGAAGCTTTCTTT. As protein: CASSSKDRGAEAFF.

This clone showed up just a few times. V is TRBV10-1 and J is TRBJ1-5; D ambiguous. Germline loops: CDR1 WNHNN, CDR2 SYGVQD (reference sequence). The V and J ends lost 2 bases and 1 base respectively, with 0 bases between them. This CDR3 region has 12 residues. The CDR3 DNA follows: TGCGCCAGCAGTGAGAGCAATCAGCCCCAGCATTTT. Protein product: CASSESNQPQHF.

V usage is TRBV5-6 and J usage is TRBJ2-5, with 10 nucleotides matching TRBD2. V was pared by 0 bases and J by 5 bases, with 4 bases of the junction left unmatched. There are 15 residues in the CDR3. Germline V gene data show CDR1 as SGHDT and CDR2 as YYEEEE. For the CDR3, the DNA is TGTGCCAGCAGCTTGGAAGCTAGCGGGGGTGAGACCCAGTACTTC. This codes for CASSLEASGGETQYF.

As for this clone: A much more abundant neighbour one base away suggests this may be a read error. The V and J genes are TRBV6-6 and TRBJ2-7, with a possible D match to TRBD2 (5 bases). Looked up from germline, CDR1 is MNHNY and CDR2 is SVGAGI (reference sequence). This CDR3 has 12 residues. CDR3 DNA: TGTGCCAACAGTTACTCGAGGGACGAGCAGTACTTC. Protein: CANSYSRDEQYF.

This sequence joins TRBV9 and TRBJ1-6; D is unclear. The CDR3 totals 14 residues. In germline, CDR1 is SGDLS, CDR2 YYNGEE. V was pared by 1 base and J by 12 bases, with 14 bases between. The CDR3 here is CASSVFWASEPLHF. The CDR3, as DNA: TGTGCCAGCAGCGTATTTTGGGCATCGGAACCCCTCCACTTT.

This clone was seen only a few times. The chain couples TRBV4-1 to TRBJ2-7; TRBD2 matches at 9 bases. Per the germline V gene, CDR1 is MGHRA and CDR2 is YSYEKL. This CDR3 has 16 amino acids. J lost 5 bases, V lost 2 bases, and 10 bases had no gene match. The CDR3 loop is CASSQSAGGAIDEQYF. CDR3 coding DNA: TGCGCCAGCAGCCAAAGTGCGGGGGGGGCCATCGACGAGCAGTACTTC.

By sample share, this clone is medium-sized. V is TRBV6-6 and J is TRBJ1-1; D gene unclear. Per the germline V gene, CDR1 is MNHNY and CDR2 is SVGAGI (reference sequence). V lost 4 bases and J lost 5, with 8 bases in between. The CDR3 is 12 amino acids. The CDR3 sequence: CASSSPGTEAFF. In DNA, the CDR3 is TGTGCCAGCAGTTCTCCGGGAACTGAAGCTTTCTTT.

Within the sample, this clone is medium-sized. The V and J genes are TRBV2 and TRBJ2-7; 7 positions agree with TRBD2. The CDR3 length is 13 residues. Unmatched junction bases numbered 8, after V lost 8 bases and J lost 4 bases. Germline CDR1 and CDR2: SNHLY and FYNNEI. CDR3 in DNA: TGTGCCAGCGGGGAGTGGGGGGGATACGAGCAGTACTTC. Protein product: CASGEWGGYEQYF.

This rearrangement joins TRBV9 to TRBJ2-2; a possible D gene is TRBD2 (5 bases). V was shortened by 0 bases and J by 4 bases, with 7 bases between the two germline ends. The CDR3 loop spans 14 amino acids. CDR1 and CDR2 from the germline V gene are SGDLS and YYNGEE. The CDR3 DNA reads TGTGCCAGCAGCGTAGTCGAGGGCACCGGGGAGCTGTTTTTT. As protein: CASSVVEGTGELFF.

V usage is TRBV6-1 and J usage is TRBJ1-1, with no clear D. This CDR3 contains 16 residues. Germline CDR1 is MNHNS and CDR2 is SASEGT. The ends were cut back, 2 bases at V and 5 bases at J, with 18 bases in the middle. CDR3 bases: TGTGCCAGCAGTGAACTCTCTTTACGGCCCGGGACTGAAGCTTTCTTT. Its protein product is CASSELSLRPGTEAFF.

The chain has TRBV5-1 and TRBJ2-5, with 8 bases matching TRBD1. CDR1 SGHRS and CDR2 YFSETQ come from the germline V gene. V lost 2 bases to trimming and J lost 1 base; unmatched junction nucleotides: 4. The length of the CDR3 is 15 residues. CDR3 amino acids: CASSFQGAGQETQYF. In nucleotides, the CDR3 is TGCGCCAGCAGCTTCCAGGGGGCCGGCCAAGAGACCCAGTACTTC.

V and J are TRBV7-2 and TRBJ1-1, with D uncertain. Per germline, CDR1 SGHTA and CDR2 FQGNSA. This CDR3 is built from 13 residues. With 5 bases removed from V and 1 base from J, the gap between germline ends came to 8 bases. The CDR3 region is CASSLRQNTEAFF. CDR3 nucleotides: TGTGCCAGCAGCCTCAGACAGAACACTGAAGCTTTCTTT.

In its sample, this clone was seen a few times. This rearrangement joins TRBV9 to TRBJ1-6; maybe TRBD1 (6 bases). Germline lookup yields CDR1 SGDLS and CDR2 YYNGEE. Trimming pared 2 bases from V and 6 bases from J, leaving 12 bases between. This CDR3 has 15 amino acids. CDR3 DNA sequence: TGTGCCAGCAGCGTTGAGGGGGGCCTTAATTCACCCCTCCACTTT. It codes for CASSVEGGLNSPLHF.

V is TRBV4-2 and J is TRBJ2-1, with TRBD2 matching 9 bases. Germline trimming cut 6 bases from V and 7 bases from J; bases unmatched to any gene: 10. Germline CDR1 LGHNA, CDR2 YNFKEQ. The CDR3 consists of 15 residues. CDR3 residues: CASSRGRAGGNEQFF. CDR3 bases: TGTGCCAGCAGTCGGGGGAGAGCGGGGGGTAATGAGCAGTTCTTC.

The chain carries TRBV5-1 and TRBJ2-7; 9 positions match TRBD1. The CDR3 totals 15 residues. V gave up 0 bases and J gave up 2 bases; unmatched junction bases: 3. CDR1 and CDR2 (germline): SGHRS, YFSETQ. Here the CDR3 reads CASSLGDRVTYEQYF. CDR3 nucleotide sequence: TGCGCCAGCAGCTTGGGGGACAGGGTCACCTACGAGCAGTACTTC.

The J gene is TRBJ1-2, the V gene TRBV9, with no clear D. CDR3 size: 14 residues. Germline assignment: CDR1 SGDLS and CDR2 YYNGEE. V lost 0 bases and J lost 8, with 14 bases in between. The CDR3 region is CASSVENQIGGYTF. CDR3 sequence (DNA): TGTGCCAGCAGCGTAGAAAACCAGATCGGCGGCTACACCTTC.

CDR3 in DNA: TGTGCCAGCAGCTTAGGAACAGGAGGGGGGCAAGAGACCCAGTACTTC. Protein product: CASSLGTGGGQETQYF. The V and J genes are TRBV7-6 and TRBJ2-5; TRBD1 or TRBD2 may be the D gene (6 bases each). Germline-derived CDR1 and CDR2 are SGHVS and FNYEAQ. V lost 1 base to trimming and J lost 2 bases, with 14 bases between them. The CDR3 is made up of 16 amino acids. The full variable domain, with the rest looked up from reference TRBV7-6 and TRBJ2-5, is GAGVSQSPRYKVTKRGQDVALRCDPISGHVSLYWYRQALGQGPEFLTYFNYEAQQDKSGLPNDRFSAERPEGSISTLTIQRTEQRDSAMYRCASSLGTGGGQETQYFGPGTRLLVL.

The genes are TRBV5-6 and TRBJ1-1; D remains ambiguous. There are 12 residues in the CDR3. V gave up 4 bases and J gave up 4 bases, with 8 bases separating them. Germline assignment: CDR1 SGHDT and CDR2 YYEEEE. The CDR3 is CASSIVGTEAFF. The CDR3 DNA reads TGTGCCAGCAGCATCGTGGGCACTGAAGCTTTCTTT. Combining the CDR3 with reference TRBV5-6 and TRBJ1-1 gives the whole variable domain DAGVTQSPTHLIKTRGQQVTLRCSPKSGHDTVSWYQQALGQGPQFIFQYYEEEERQRGNFPDRFSGHQFPNYSSELNVNALLLGDSALYLCASSIVGTEAFFGQGTRLTVV.

The chain employs TRBV9 and TRBJ2-7; D uncertain. Per germline, CDR1 SGDLS and CDR2 YYNGEE. V was pared by 0 bases and J by 1 base, with 8 bases between. There are 14 residues in the CDR3. CDR3 loop: CASSVDQGSYEQYF. DNA of the CDR3: TGTGCCAGCAGCGTAGATCAAGGATCCTACGAGCAGTACTTC. The complete variable domain, with remaining parts taken from reference TRBV9 and TRBJ2-7, reads DSGVTQTPKHLITATGQRVTLRCSPRSGDLSVYWYQQSLDQGLQFLIQYYNGEERAKGNILERFSAQQFPDLHSELNLSSLELGDSALYFCASSVDQGSYEQYFGPGTRLTVT.

This chain connects TRBV2 to TRBJ1-2, with D hard to call. Germline V CDR1 and CDR2: SNHLY, FYNNEI. Trimming stripped 7 bases from V and 3 bases from J, with 12 bases between. There are 13 residues in the CDR3. The CDR3, as DNA: TGTGCCAGCACCGGGAGCCCTTACTATGGCTACACCTTC. It specifies CASTGSPYYGYTF.